This T cell receptor (beta chain) was obtained from a study of OX40 agonist ivuxolimab in advanced cancers. Whole-study context: Partial responses were observed in three patients, of whom one had hepatocellular carcinoma and two had cutaneous melanoma. Study-level results: At 0.1 to 3.0 mg/kg, clonal expansion of CD4+ and CD8+ blood T cells had occurred by week 6. Averaged across samples, CD8+ T cells carried more expanded clones than CD4+ did.

This clone was observed a few times. Its cognate antigen is unknown. Germline assignment: CDR1 GTSNPN and CDR2 SVGIG (reference sequence). The CDR3 has 15 residues. The V and J ends lost 4 bases and 2 bases respectively, with 16 bases between them. Clones were sequenced by immunoSEQ multiplex PCR, and TCRdb holds only the in-frame ones, with some missing. The table records roughly 57,000 clones, about 81% of them present only once. Sampling of blood occurred at baseline, cycle 4 day 1, and cycle 7 day 1. This TCR was sampled from an adult with an advanced solid tumor such as melanoma, head and neck, liver or kidney cancer. The chain joins TRBV30 to TRBJ2-3, with D perhaps matching TRBD2 (6 bases). The sequencing here drew on CD4+ or CD8+ T cells sorted from blood, taken in a trial of the OX40 agonist ivuxolimab. The CDR3 coding sequence is TGTGCCTGGACCCCTGGGGGGAAGGACACAGATACGCAGTATTTT. Its protein product is CAWTPGGKDTDTQYF.